A single sample gave rise to the 20 T cell receptor beta chains below, sequenced in a study of T cell responses to AZD1222 COVID-19 vaccine. The method was immunoSEQ multiplex PCR; TCRdb's version includes in-frame clones alone and lacks a portion of them. The profile shows 140,000 to 150,000 clones, more than 85% of them singletons. The input for sequencing was peripheral blood, taken on day 0 of AZD1222 vaccination. The receptors originated from an adult in good health.

This rearrangement joins TRBV5-4 to TRBJ1-1, with D perhaps matching TRBD1 (6 bases). V gave up 4 bases and J gave up 1 base, with 14 bases separating them. The germline gives CDR1 SGHNT, CDR2 YYREEE (reference sequence). The CDR3 consists of 15 residues. Written as DNA, the CDR3 is TGTGCCAGCAGCCGTACAGGGTTGGAGAACACTGAAGCTTTCTTT. Translation gives CASSRTGLENTEAFF.

V and J are TRBV30 and TRBJ2-3; 7 positions match TRBD1. The germline V gene encodes CDR1 GTSNPN and CDR2 SVGIG (reference sequence). The junction had 10 bases not matched to a gene; V was cut back by 1 base and J by 6 bases. The CDR3 loop spans 15 amino acids. CDR3 in amino acids: CAWSGSRDSLDTQYF. CDR3 nucleotide sequence: TGTGCCTGGAGTGGGTCCCGGGACAGTTTGGATACGCAGTATTTT.

This chain links TRBV5-8 with TRBJ1-4, with D perhaps matching TRBD1 (6 bases). CDR3 length: 12 residues. V was shortened by 1 base and J by 8 bases, with 6 bases between the two germline ends. From germline, CDR1 is SGHTS and CDR2 YDEGEE. Written as DNA, the CDR3 is TGTGCCAGCAGCTTGAGGGGGGAAAAACTGTTTTTT. Its protein is CASSLRGEKLFF.

The chain is built from TRBV2 and TRBJ1-1, with 8 bases matching TRBD1. Germline V gene lookup returns CDR1 SNHLY and CDR2 FYNNEI. There are 15 residues in the CDR3. V gave up 4 bases and J gave up 6 bases; unmatched junction bases: 10. The CDR3 sequence is CASSGEDREGSEAFF. In nucleotides, the CDR3 is TGTGCCAGCAGTGGGGAGGACAGGGAAGGGTCTGAAGCTTTCTTT. Together with reference TRBV2 and TRBJ1-1, the CDR3 gives the full variable domain: EPEVTQTPSHQVTQMGQEVILRCVPISNHLYFYWYRQILGQKVEFLVSFYNNEISEKSEIFDDQFSVERPDGSNFTLKIRSTKLEDSAMYFCASSGEDREGSEAFFGQGTRLTVV.

The V gene is TRBV14, the J gene TRBJ2-1, with no clear D. CDR3 length: 12 residues. The germline gives CDR1 SGHDN, CDR2 FVKESK. Trimming removed 1 base from V and 11 bases from J, with 9 bases in between. The CDR3 here is CASSQVLGQQFF. Written as DNA, the CDR3 is TGTGCCAGCAGCCAAGTGTTAGGTCAGCAGTTCTTC. Full variable domain (missing parts from reference TRBV14 and TRBJ2-1): EAGVTQFPSHSVIEKGQTVTLRCDPISGHDNLYWYRRVMGKEIKFLLHFVKESKQDESGMPNNRFLAERTGGTYSTLKVQPAELEDSGVYFCASSQVLGQQFFGPGTRLTVL.

In DNA form, the CDR3 reads TGTGCCAGCAGCTGGGACAGGAACTATGGCTACACCTTC. Translated, it gives CASSWDRNYGYTF. This rearrangement joins TRBV7-9 to TRBJ1-2; TRBD1 matches 8 bases. The J segment lost 2 bases and the V segment lost 4 bases, leaving 0 bases of the junction unmatched. The CDR3 has 13 amino acids. Germline loops: CDR1 SEHNR, CDR2 FQNEAQ (reference sequence).

J is TRBJ2-1 and V is TRBV29-1; 7 positions match TRBD2. This CDR3 contains 12 residues. Germline loops: CDR1 SQVTM, CDR2 ANQGSEA. Trimming removed 3 bases from V and 9 bases from J; junction bases left unmatched: 5. The CDR3 region is CSVDGGRSEQFF. The DNA for the CDR3 is TGCAGCGTTGACGGCGGGAGAAGTGAGCAGTTCTTC.

This chain joins TRBV10-1 and TRBJ2-7; D perhaps matches TRBD2 (6 bases). Trimming stripped 2 bases from V and 6 bases from J, with 14 bases between. There are 14 residues in the CDR3. From germline, CDR1 is WNHNN and CDR2 SYGVQD (reference sequence). The CDR3 DNA reads as TGCGCCAGCAGTGAGGGGTCTAGCGCAAGCGAGCAGTACTTC. Residues: CASSEGSSASEQYF.

The rearrangement links TRBV18 to TRBJ2-3, with 10 nucleotides matching TRBD2. Germline V gene sequence: CDR1 KGHSH, CDR2 LQKENI. V was clipped by 5 bases and J by 2 bases; unmatched bases: 10. The CDR3 totals 17 residues. The CDR3 loop reads CASSTGLAASLTDTQYF. The CDR3 DNA follows: TGTGCCAGCTCAACTGGACTAGCGGCCTCTCTCACAGATACGCAGTATTTT.

The J gene is TRBJ2-3, the V gene TRBV4-1, with 15 bases lining up with TRBD2. The CDR3 is 15 amino acids. J lost 10 bases, V lost 3 bases, and 5 bases had no gene match. Germline values: CDR1 MGHRA, CDR2 YSYEKL. CDR3 nucleotides: TGCGCCAGCAGCCACTCGAGGACTAGCGGGAGGGCGCAGTATTTT. Translated: CASSHSRTSGRAQYF.

In the case of this clone: Its ends do not fully match the called genes, so a read error is possible. The gene calls are TRBV2 and TRBJ2-7; TRBD1 might be the D (6 bases). The germline V gene encodes CDR1 SNHLY and CDR2 FYNNEI. The CDR3 length is 13 residues. DNA for the CDR3: TGTGCCAGCAGCGAAGAATCAGGGGCCGAGCAGTACTTC. Protein sequence: CASSEESGAEQYF.

V gene TRBV6-1 combines with J gene TRBJ2-1; D uncertain. Germline assignment: CDR1 MNHNS and CDR2 SASEGT. V was pared by 2 bases and J by 1 base, with 6 bases between. The CDR3 runs 14 residues. Here the CDR3 DNA reads TGTGCCAGCAGTGAAATGAGTTCCTACAATGAGCAGTTCTTC. It encodes CASSEMSSYNEQFF.

The chain uses TRBV5-1 and TRBJ1-1; 10 bases align to TRBD1. Germline CDR1 SGHRS, CDR2 YFSETQ. This CDR3 comprises 14 residues. V lost 4 bases, J lost 4 bases, and 4 bases stayed unmatched. CDR3 loop: CASSAGQGGTEAFF. The CDR3 DNA sequence: TGCGCCAGCAGCGCAGGACAGGGGGGCACTGAAGCTTTCTTT.

CDR3 residues: CASSEAGRKNTGELFF. The CDR3 coding sequence is TGTGCCAGCAGTGAGGCCGGGAGAAAGAACACCGGGGAGCTGTTTTTT. J is TRBJ2-2 and V is TRBV2; possible D gene TRBD2, 6 bases. The CDR3 runs to 16 residues. In germline, CDR1 is SNHLY, CDR2 FYNNEI. Trimming removed 3 bases at V and 1 base at J, with 12 bases between. The full variable domain, rest sourced from reference TRBV2 and TRBJ2-2, is EPEVTQTPSHQVTQMGQEVILRCVPISNHLYFYWYRQILGQKVEFLVSFYNNEISEKSEIFDDQFSVERPDGSNFTLKIRSTKLEDSAMYFCASSEAGRKNTGELFFGEGSRLTVL.

The CDR3 coding sequence is TGTGCCAGCAGCTCGGGACTAGCGGAGGGGATAGATACGCAGTATTTT. Protein sequence: CASSSGLAEGIDTQYF. The chain combines TRBV5-4 with TRBJ2-3, with TRBD2 matching over 11 bases. The J segment lost 5 bases and the V segment lost 3 bases, leaving 8 bases of the junction unmatched. The CDR3 length is 16 residues. Germline V gene lookup returns CDR1 SGHNT and CDR2 YYREEE (reference sequence).

The chain recombines TRBV6-4 with TRBJ2-1; tentatively, D is TRBD1 (5 bases). The ends were cut back, 0 bases at V and 7 bases at J, with 16 bases in the middle. The CDR3 runs 16 residues. The germline CDR1 and CDR2 sequences are MRHNA and SNTAGT. CDR3 nucleotides: TGTGCCAGCAGTGACTCTCCAGGGTCAAAGTTGAATGAGCAGTTCTTC. This gives the protein CASSDSPGSKLNEQFF.

The chain recombines TRBV6-2 or TRBV6-3 with TRBJ2-5; D possibly corresponds to TRBD1 (6 bases). CDR1 and CDR2 from the germline V gene are MNHEY and SVGEGT. CDR3 length equals 12 residues. V lost 6 bases to trimming and J lost 5 bases, with 10 bases between them. Here the CDR3 reads CASSRGVETQYF. The CDR3 region has the DNA TGTGCCAGCAGCAGGGGCGTTGAGACCCAGTACTTC.

The chain joins TRBV5-1 to TRBJ1-3; D possibly corresponds to TRBD1 (6 bases). V was pared by 2 bases and J by 3 bases, with 12 bases between. CDR3 length: 15 amino acids. The germline CDR1 and CDR2 sequences are SGHRS and YFSETQ. For the CDR3, the DNA is TGCGCCAGCAGCTTAGGGGGGCAACTTGGAAACACCATATATTTT. Its protein is CASSLGGQLGNTIYF.

This CDR3 reads CASSNLGYNEQFF. CDR3 bases: TGTGCCAGTAGTAATTTGGGGTACAATGAGCAGTTCTTC. This chain links TRBV19 with TRBJ2-1; D ambiguous. The CDR3 is made up of 13 amino acids. The ends were cut back, 4 bases at V and 4 bases at J, with 8 bases in the middle. Germline V gene sequence: CDR1 LNHDA, CDR2 SQIVND (reference sequence).

The chain is built from TRBV4-1 and TRBJ2-2; D remains ambiguous. V was shortened by 1 base and J by 7 bases, with 7 bases between the two germline ends. Germline CDR1 and CDR2: MGHRA and YSYEKL. The CDR3 length is 13 residues. CDR3 sequence (DNA): TGCGCCAGCAGCCAAGGGGGTAGCGGGGAGCTGTTTTTT. Protein sequence: CASSQGGSGELFF.